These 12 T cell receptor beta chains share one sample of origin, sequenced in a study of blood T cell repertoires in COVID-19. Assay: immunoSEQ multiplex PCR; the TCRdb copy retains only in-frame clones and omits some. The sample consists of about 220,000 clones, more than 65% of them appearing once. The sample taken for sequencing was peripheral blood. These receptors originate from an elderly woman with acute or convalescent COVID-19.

CDR3 region: CASSLGGSSGANVLTF. The CDR3 nucleotides read TGTGCCAGCAGTTTGGGAGGGAGCTCTGGGGCCAACGTCCTGACTTTC. J is TRBJ2-6 and V is TRBV27; 7 bases are a match to TRBD2. CDR3 length equals 16 residues. Germline V gene data show CDR1 as MNHEY and CDR2 as SMNVEV (reference sequence). Unmatched junction bases numbered 2, after V lost 3 bases and J lost 0 bases.

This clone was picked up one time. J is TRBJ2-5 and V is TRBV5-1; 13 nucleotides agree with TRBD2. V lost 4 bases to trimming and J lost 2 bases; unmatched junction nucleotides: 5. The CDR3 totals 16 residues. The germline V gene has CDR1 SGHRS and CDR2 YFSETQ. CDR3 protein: CASSPGLAGEQETQYF. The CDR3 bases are TGCGCCAGCAGCCCCGGACTAGCGGGGGAACAAGAGACCCAGTACTTC.

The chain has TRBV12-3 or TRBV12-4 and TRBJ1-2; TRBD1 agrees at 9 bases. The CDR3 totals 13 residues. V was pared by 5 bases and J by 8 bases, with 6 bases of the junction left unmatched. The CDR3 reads CASSLGTGWGYTF. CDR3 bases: TGTGCCAGCAGTCTGGGGACAGGGTGGGGCTACACCTTC.

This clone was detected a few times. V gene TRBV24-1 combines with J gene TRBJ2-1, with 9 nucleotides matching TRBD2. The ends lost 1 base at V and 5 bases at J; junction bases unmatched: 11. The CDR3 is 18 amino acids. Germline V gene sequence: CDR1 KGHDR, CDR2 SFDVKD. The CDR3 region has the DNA TGTGCCACCAGTGATTTTGGGGTGGGTAGCGGGGGTAACAATGAGCAGTTCTTC. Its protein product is CATSDFGVGSGGNNEQFF.

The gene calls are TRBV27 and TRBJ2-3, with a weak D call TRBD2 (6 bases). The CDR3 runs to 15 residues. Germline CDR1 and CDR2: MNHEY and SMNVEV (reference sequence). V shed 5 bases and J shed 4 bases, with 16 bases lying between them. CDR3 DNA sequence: TGTGCCAGCAGTCCAGGGAGGATAGGGGCAGATACGCAGTATTTT. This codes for CASSPGRIGADTQYF.

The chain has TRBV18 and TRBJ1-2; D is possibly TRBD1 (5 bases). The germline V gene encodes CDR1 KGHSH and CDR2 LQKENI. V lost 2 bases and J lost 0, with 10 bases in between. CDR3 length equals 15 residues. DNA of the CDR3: TGTGCCAGCTCACCAATAGGACAAGCTAACTATGGCTACACCTTC. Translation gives CASSPIGQANYGYTF.

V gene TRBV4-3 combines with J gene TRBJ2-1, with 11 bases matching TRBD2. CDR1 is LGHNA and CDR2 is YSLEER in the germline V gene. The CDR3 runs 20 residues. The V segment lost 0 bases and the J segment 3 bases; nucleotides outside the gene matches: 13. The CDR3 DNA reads TGCGCCAGCAGCCAAGATTGGGGGAACTCGGGACTAGCGGACTACAATGAGCAGTTCTTC. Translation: CASSQDWGNSGLADYNEQFF.

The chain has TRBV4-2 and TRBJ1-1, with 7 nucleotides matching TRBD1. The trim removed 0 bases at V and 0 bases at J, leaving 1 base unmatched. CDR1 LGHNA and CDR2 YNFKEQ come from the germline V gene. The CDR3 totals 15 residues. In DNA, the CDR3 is TGTGCCAGCAGCCAAGACAGGGGGATGAACACTGAAGCTTTCTTT. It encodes CASSQDRGMNTEAFF.

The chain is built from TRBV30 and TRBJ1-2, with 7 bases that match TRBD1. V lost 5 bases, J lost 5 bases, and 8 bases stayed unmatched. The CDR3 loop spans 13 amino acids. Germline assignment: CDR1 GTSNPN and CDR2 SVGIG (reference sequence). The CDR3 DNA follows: TGTGCCTGGTCCGACAGGGAGGAATATGGCTACACCTTC. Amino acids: CAWSDREEYGYTF.

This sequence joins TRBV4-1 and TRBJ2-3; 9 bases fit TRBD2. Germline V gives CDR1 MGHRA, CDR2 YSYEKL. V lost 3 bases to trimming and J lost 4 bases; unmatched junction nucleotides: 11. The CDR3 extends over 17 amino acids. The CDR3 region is CASSHYGAGGQSDTQYF. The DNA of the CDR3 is TGCGCCAGCAGCCACTACGGGGCGGGGGGGCAGTCAGATACGCAGTATTTT.

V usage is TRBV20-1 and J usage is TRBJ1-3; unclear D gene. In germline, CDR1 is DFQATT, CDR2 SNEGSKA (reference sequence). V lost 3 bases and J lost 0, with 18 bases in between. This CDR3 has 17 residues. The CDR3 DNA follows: TGCAGTGCTAGTGGTTGGGGAGCGGAAGACTCTGGAAACACCATATATTTT. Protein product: CSASGWGAEDSGNTIYF.

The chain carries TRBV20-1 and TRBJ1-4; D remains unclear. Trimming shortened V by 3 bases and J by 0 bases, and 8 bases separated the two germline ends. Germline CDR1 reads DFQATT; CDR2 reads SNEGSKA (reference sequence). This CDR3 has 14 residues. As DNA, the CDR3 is TGCAGTGCTAGTAGAGGCTCAACTAATGAAAAACTGTTTTTT. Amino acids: CSASRGSTNEKLFF.